The T cell receptor beta chain under discussion was sequenced for a study of blood T cell repertoires in COVID-19. Study in general: There were acute and convalescent COVID-19 samples, and they came from the United States, Italy and Spain. Nucleic acid was either cDNA or gDNA, and it came from T cells, B-cell-depleted T cells, or PBMCs.

In the original processing: Reference gene primer amplification gave estimated nucleated cell counts. Produced via immunoSEQ multiplex PCR; TCRdb's table is partial and in-frame only. The DNA gave D and trimming, while V, J and clone size come from that table. The table lists approximately 50,000 clones, roughly 89% of them singletons. Germline values: CDR1 SGHRS, CDR2 YFSETQ. The CDR3 length is 16 residues. V was pared by 4 bases and J by 6 bases, with 22 bases between. This clone was counted only a few times. The sequenced sample consisted of peripheral blood. This chain connects TRBV5-1 to TRBJ1-2; D perhaps matches TRBD1 (6 bases). The receptor's source is a man at least 80 years old with active or convalescent COVID-19. CDR3 DNA: TGCGCCAGCAGCCGAGTAAGCACAGGGACAAACGATGGCTACACCTTC. This gives the protein CASSRVSTGTNDGYTF.